This T cell receptor beta chain emerged from a study of cytomegalovirus exposure and HLA in healthy donors. Study-wide background: An analysis done earlier identified more than 90 million unique TCR beta sequences from 190 million or so T cells.

The study's findings and limits: In a later analysis, at a false discovery rate of 0.05, under 20,000 TCR beta sequences were associated with HLA alleles. Indistinguishability led to the exclusion of some V segments, TRBV6-2 and TRBV6-3 included.

Worth noting for this clone: What it binds is unknown.

The CDR3 is made up of 15 amino acids. The J segment lost 5 bases and the V segment lost 6 bases, leaving 13 bases of the junction unmatched. Germline loops: CDR1 SGHRS, CDR2 YFSETQ. PCR involved 60 Vbeta and 13 Jbeta primers. Libraries were prepared by immunoSEQ multiplex PCR; TCRdb keeps only in-frame clonotypes and omits some of them. The repertoire includes more than 80,000 clones, roughly 82% of them detected once, and roughly 1.6% sits in the top ten. The rearrangement joins TRBV5-1 to TRBJ2-5; 7 bases map to TRBD2. The clonotype originates from a man in his fifties or sixties in good health and CMV-seronegative. The sequencing sample was made of PBMCs. CDR3 region: CASNRVAGFEETQYF. The CDR3 DNA is TGCGCCAGCAACCGGGTAGCGGGTTTTGAGGAGACCCAGTACTTC.